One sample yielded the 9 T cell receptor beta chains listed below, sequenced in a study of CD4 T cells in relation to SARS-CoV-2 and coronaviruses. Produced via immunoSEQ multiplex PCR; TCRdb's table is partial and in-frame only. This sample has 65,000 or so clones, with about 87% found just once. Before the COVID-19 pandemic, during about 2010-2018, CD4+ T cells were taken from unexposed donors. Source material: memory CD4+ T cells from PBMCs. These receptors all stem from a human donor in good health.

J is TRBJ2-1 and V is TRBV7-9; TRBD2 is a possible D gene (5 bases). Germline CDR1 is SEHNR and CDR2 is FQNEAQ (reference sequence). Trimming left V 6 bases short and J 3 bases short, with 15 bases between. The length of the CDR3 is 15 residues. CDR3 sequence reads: CASRSLAGNYNEQFF. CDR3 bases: TGTGCCAGCAGGTCTTTGGCGGGTAACTACAATGAGCAGTTCTTC. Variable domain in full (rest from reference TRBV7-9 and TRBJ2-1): DTGVSQNPRHKITKRGQNVTFRCDPISEHNRLYWYRQTLGQGPEFLTYFQNEAQLEKSRLLSDRFSAERPKGSFSTLEIQRTEQGDSAMYLCASRSLAGNYNEQFFGPGTRLTVL.

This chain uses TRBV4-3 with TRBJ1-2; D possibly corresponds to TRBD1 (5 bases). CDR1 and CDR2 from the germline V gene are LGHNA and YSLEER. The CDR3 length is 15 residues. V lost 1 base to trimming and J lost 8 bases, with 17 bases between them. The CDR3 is CASSQAPRGSRGYTF. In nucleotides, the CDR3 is TGCGCCAGCAGCCAAGCTCCCCGGGGCAGCAGAGGCTACACCTTC.

This CDR3 is CASSFVLGSLGSPLHF. The CDR3 DNA sequence: TGTGCCAGCAGCTTCGTCTTAGGTAGTTTAGGTTCACCCCTCCACTTT. The chain couples TRBV5-6 to TRBJ1-6; D gene ambiguous. The CDR3 runs to 16 residues. Trimming removed 2 bases at V and 9 bases at J, with 18 bases between. Germline V gives CDR1 SGHDT, CDR2 YYEEEE.

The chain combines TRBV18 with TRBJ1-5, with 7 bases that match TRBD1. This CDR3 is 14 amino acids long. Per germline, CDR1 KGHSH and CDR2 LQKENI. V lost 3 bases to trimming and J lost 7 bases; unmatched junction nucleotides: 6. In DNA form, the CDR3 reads TGTGCCAGCTCACCGTCAGGGGGTTTGCAGCCCCAGCATTTT. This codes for CASSPSGGLQPQHF.

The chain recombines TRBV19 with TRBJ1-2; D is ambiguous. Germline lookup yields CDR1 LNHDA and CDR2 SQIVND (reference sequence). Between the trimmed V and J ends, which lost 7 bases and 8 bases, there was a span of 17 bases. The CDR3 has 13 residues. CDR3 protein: CASTDLAAGGYTF. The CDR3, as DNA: TGTGCCAGTACCGACCTAGCGGCTGGGGGCTACACCTTC.

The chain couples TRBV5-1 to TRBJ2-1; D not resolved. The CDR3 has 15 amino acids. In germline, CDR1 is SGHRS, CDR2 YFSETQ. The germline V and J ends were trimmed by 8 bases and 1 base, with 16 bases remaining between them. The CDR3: CARRPDGASYNEQFF. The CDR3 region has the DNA TGCGCCAGAAGACCCGACGGAGCTTCCTACAATGAGCAGTTCTTC.

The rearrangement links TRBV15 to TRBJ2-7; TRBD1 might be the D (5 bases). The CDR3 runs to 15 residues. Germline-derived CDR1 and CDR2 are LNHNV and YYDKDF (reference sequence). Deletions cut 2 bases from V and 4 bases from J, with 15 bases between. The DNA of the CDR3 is TGTGCCACCAGCAGATTACTCGACAGATCTTACGAGCAGTACTTC. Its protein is CATSRLLDRSYEQYF.

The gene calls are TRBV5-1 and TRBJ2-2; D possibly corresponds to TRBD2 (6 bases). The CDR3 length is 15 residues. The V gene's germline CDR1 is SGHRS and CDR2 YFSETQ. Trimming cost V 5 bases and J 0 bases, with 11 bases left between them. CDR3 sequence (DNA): TGCGCCAGCAGAGGGCGGGGATCGAACACCGGGGAGCTGTTTTTT. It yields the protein CASRGRGSNTGELFF.

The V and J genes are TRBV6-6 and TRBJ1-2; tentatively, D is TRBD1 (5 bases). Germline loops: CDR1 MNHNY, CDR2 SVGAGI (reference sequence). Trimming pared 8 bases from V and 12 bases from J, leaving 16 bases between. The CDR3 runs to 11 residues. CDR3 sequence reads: CASRDGTLHTF. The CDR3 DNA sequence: TGTGCCAGCCGGGACGGAACGTTGCACACCTTC.